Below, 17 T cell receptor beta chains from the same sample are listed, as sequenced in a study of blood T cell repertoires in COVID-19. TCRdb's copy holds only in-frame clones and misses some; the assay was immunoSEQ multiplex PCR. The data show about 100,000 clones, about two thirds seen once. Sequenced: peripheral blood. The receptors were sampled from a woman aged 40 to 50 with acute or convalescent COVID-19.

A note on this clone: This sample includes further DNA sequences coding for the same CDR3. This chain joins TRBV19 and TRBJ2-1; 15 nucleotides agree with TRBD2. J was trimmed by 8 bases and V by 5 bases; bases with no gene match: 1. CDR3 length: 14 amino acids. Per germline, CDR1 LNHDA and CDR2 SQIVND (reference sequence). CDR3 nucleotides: TGTGCCAGTAGTGGGACTAGCGGGGGGTATGAGCAGTTCTTC. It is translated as CASSGTSGGYEQFF.

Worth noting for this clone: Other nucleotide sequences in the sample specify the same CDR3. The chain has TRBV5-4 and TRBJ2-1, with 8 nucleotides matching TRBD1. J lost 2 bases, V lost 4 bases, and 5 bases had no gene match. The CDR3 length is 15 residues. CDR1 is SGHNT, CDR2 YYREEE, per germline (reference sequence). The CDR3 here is CASSPGQGTYNEQFF. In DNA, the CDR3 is TGTGCCAGCAGCCCAGGACAGGGAACCTACAATGAGCAGTTCTTC.

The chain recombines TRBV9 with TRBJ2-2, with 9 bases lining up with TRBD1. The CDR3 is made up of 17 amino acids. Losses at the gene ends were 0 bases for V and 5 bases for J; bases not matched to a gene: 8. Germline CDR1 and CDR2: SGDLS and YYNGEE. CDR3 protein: CASSVGGGQGPTGELFF. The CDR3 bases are TGTGCCAGCAGCGTAGGAGGGGGACAGGGTCCGACCGGGGAGCTGTTTTTT.

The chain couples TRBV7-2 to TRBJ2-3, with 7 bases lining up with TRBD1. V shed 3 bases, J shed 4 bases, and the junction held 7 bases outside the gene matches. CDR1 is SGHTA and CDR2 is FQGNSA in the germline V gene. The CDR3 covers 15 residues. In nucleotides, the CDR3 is TGTGCCAGCAGCTTTTCCCAGGGGGTGGCAGATACGCAGTATTTT. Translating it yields CASSFSQGVADTQYF.

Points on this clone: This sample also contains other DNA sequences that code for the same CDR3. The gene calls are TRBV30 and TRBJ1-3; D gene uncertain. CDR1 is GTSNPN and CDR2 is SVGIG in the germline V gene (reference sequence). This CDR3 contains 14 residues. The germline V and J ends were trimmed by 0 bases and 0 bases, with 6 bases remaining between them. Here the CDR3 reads CAWSVGSSGNTIYF. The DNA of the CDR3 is TGTGCCTGGAGTGTGGGCAGCTCTGGAAACACCATATATTTT.

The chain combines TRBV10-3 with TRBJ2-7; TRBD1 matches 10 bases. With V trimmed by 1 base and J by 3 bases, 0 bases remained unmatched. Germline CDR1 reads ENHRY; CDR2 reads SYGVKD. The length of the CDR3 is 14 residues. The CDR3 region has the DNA TGTGCCATCAGTGAGTGGACAGGGGGCTACGAGCAGTACTTC. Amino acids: CAISEWTGGYEQYF.

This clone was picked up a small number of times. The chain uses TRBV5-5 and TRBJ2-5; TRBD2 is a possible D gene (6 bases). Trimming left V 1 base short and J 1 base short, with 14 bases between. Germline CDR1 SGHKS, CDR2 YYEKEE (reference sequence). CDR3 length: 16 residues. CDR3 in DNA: TGTGCCAGCAGCTTGCTTTCGACTAGTCCCCAAGAGACCCAGTACTTC. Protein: CASSLLSTSPQETQYF.

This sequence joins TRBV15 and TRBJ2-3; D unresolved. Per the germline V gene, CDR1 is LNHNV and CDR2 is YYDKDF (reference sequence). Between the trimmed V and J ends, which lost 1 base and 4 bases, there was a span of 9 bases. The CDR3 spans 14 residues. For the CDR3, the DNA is TGTGCCACCAGCAGAGCGCCAGCGCCAGATACGCAGTATTTT. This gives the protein CATSRAPAPDTQYF.

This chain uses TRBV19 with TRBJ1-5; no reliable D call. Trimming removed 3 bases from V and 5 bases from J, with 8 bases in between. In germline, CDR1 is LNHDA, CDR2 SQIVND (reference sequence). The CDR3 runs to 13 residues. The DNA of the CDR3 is TGTGCCAGTAGTATCTCGGTCCATCAGCCCCAGCATTTT. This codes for CASSISVHQPQHF.

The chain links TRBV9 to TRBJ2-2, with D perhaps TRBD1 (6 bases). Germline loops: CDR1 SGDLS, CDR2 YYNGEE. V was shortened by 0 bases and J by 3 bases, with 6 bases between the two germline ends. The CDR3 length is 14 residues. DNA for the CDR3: TGTGCCAGCAGCGTAGAGGGGGACACCGGGGAGCTGTTTTTT. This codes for CASSVEGDTGELFF. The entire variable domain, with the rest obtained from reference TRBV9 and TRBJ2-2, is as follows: DSGVTQTPKHLITATGQRVTLRCSPRSGDLSVYWYQQSLDQGLQFLIQYYNGEERAKGNILERFSAQQFPDLHSELNLSSLELGDSALYFCASSVEGDTGELFFGEGSRLTVL.

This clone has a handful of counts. CDR3 amino acids: CAWVPSGQGTGELFF. In DNA, the CDR3 is TGTGCCTGGGTACCTTCGGGACAGGGAACCGGGGAGCTGTTTTTT. The rearrangement joins TRBV30 to TRBJ2-2, with TRBD1 matching over 9 bases. This CDR3 has 15 amino acids. CDR1 GTSNPN and CDR2 SVGIG come from the germline V gene (reference sequence). Trimming at V came to 5 bases and at J to 5 bases, leaving 9 bases not matched to a gene. Full variable domain (missing parts from reference TRBV30 and TRBJ2-2): SQTIHQWPATLVQPVGSPLSLECTVEGTSNPNLYWYRQAAGRGLQLLFYSVGIGQISSEVPQNLSASRPQDRQFILSSKKLLLSDSGFYLCAWVPSGQGTGELFFGEGSRLTVL.

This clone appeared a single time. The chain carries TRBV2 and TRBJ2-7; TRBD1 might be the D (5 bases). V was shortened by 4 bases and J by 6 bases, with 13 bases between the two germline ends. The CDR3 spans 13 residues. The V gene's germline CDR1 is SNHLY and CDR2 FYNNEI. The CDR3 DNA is TGTGCCAGCAGTGGGACAATAGTGGGCGAGCAGTACTTC. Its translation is CASSGTIVGEQYF.

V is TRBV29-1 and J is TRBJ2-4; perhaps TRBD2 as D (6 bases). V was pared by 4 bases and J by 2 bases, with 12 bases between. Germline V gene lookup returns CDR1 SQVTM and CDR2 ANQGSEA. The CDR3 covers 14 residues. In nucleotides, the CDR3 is TGCAGCGTTGGAGGAGGGGTCACCAAAAACATTCAGTACTTC. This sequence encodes CSVGGGVTKNIQYF.

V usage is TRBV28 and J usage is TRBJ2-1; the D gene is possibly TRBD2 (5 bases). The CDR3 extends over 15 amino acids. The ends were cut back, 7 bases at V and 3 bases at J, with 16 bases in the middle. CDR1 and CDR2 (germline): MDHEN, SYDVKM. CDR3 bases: TGTGCCAGCACTGATCCGAGGGATTACTACAATGAGCAGTTCTTC. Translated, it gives CASTDPRDYYNEQFF.

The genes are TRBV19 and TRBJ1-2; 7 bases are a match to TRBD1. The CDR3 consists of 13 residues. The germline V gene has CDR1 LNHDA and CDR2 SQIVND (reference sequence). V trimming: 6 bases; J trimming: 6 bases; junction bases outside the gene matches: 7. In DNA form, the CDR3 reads TGTGCCAGTAGGTTTACAGGGGATGATGGCTACACCTTC. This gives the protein CASRFTGDDGYTF.

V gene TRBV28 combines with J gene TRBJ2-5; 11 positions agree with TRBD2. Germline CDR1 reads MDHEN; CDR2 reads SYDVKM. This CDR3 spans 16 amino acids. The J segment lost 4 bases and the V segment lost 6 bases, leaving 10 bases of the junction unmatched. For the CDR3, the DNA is TGTGCCAGCAGCCGTAATAGCGGGGGGGCCAGAGAGACCCAGTACTTC. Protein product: CASSRNSGGARETQYF.

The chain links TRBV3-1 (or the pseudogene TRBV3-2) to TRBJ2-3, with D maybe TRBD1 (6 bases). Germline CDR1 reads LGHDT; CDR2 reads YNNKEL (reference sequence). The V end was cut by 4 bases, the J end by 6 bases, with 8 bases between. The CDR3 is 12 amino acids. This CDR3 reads CASSLQGDTQYF. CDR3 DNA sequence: TGTGCCAGCAGCCTTCAGGGGGATACGCAGTATTTT.